This entry describes one T cell receptor beta chain. Germline assignment: CDR1 SGHRS and CDR2 YFSETQ. The CDR3 is 15 residues long. The V and J ends lost 1 base and 4 bases respectively, with 14 bases between them. This entry is derived from a study of blood T cell repertoires in COVID-19. About the research overall: Samples taken during acute and convalescent COVID-19 were collected in the United States, Italy and Spain. T cells, B-cell-depleted T cells, or PBMCs supplied cDNA or gDNA.

Authors' analysis steps: Amplification with reference gene primers provided the estimates of nucleated cell counts. Sequencing was performed with immunoSEQ multiplex PCR; in TCRdb, only in-frame clones are kept and a portion is missing. V, J and clone size were drawn from that table, and D and trimming were deduced from the DNA. Counted here are tens of thousands of clones, 91% occurring once; the ten biggest clones make up over 1.5%. This chain uses TRBV5-1 with TRBJ2-5, with D possibly matching TRBD2 (6 bases). The sequenced sample consisted of peripheral blood. The receptor was isolated from a woman in her fifties or sixties in a cohort sampled during active COVID-19. The CDR3 DNA reads TGCGCCAGCAGCTTGCTAGCGTTTCAGGGAGAGACCCAGTACTTC. It codes for CASSLLAFQGETQYF.